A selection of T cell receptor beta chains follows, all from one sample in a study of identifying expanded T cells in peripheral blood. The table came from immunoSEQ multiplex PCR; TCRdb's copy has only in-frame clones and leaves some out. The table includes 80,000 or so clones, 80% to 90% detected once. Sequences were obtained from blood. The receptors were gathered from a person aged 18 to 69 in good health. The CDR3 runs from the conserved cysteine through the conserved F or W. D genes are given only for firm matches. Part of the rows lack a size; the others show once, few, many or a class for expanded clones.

TGTGCCAGCAGCGCAGACAGTCTCTATGGCTACACCTTC	CASSADSLYGYTF	once	13	TRBV5-4	TRBJ1-2	NA
TGTGCCAGCAGCTTAACCCAACAGGTGGAAGGCACAGATACGCAGTATTTT	CASSLTQQVEGTDTQYF	NA	17	TRBV7-3	TRBJ2-3	NA
TGTGCCAGCAGCTTGGGGAGGCAAGAGACCCAGTACTTC	CASSLGRQETQYF	few	13	TRBV5-6	TRBJ2-5	NA
TGTGCCAGCAGCTTAGCGCTAGCGGGAGTGAACACCGGGGAGCTGTTTTTT	CASSLALAGVNTGELFF	NA	17	TRBV7-9	TRBJ2-2	TRBD2
TGTGCCAGTGGGCCGGGACTAGGGTACGAGCAGTACTTC	CASGPGLGYEQYF	NA	13	TRBV19	TRBJ2-7	TRBD2
TGTGCTAGCAGCTTATCGGGAAACGGGGAGCTGTTTTTT	CASSLSGNGELFF	NA	13	TRBV7-7	TRBJ2-2	NA
TGCGCCAGCAGCCCTTTAGCGGGAGAAATCTACGAGCAGTACTTC	CASSPLAGEIYEQYF	NA	15	TRBV5-1	TRBJ2-7	TRBD2
TGTGCCAGCCGCTCGGGACAGGGCAACACCGGGGAGCTGTTTTTT	CASRSGQGNTGELFF	NA	15	TRBV19	TRBJ2-2	TRBD1
TGTGCCAGTAGCCGTGGTAGCTCCGGGGAGCTGTTTTTT	CASSRGSSGELFF	NA	13	TRBV19	TRBJ2-2	NA
TGCGCCAGCAGCTTCGTTGGGGGGTCGGCCAAAAACATTCAGTACTTC	CASSFVGGSAKNIQYF	NA	16	TRBV5-1	TRBJ2-4	NA
TGTGCCAGCAGTTTAGTGTCGGTGAGCTCTGGAAACACCATATATTTT	CASSLVSVSSGNTIYF	NA	16	TRBV28	TRBJ1-3	NA
TGTGCCAGCAGCCGGGGGGCAGGGGACTATGGCTACACCTTC	CASSRGAGDYGYTF	NA	14	TRBV7-9	TRBJ1-2	NA
TGTGCCAGCAGCTTGGGTCCCCACCAAGAGACCCAGTACTTC	CASSLGPHQETQYF	NA	14	TRBV5-6	TRBJ2-5	NA
TGTGCCAGCAGCACGACAGGGTTTGGTGAGCAGTTCTTC	CASSTTGFGEQFF	NA	13	TRBV14	TRBJ2-1	TRBD1
TGTGCCAGCAGCCCCGAGACCGGGGCGGTCTATGGCTACACCTTC	CASSPETGAVYGYTF	NA	15	TRBV7-2	TRBJ1-2	NA
TGCAGCGTCCGGGACAGGGGGAACAATGAGCAGTTCTTC	CSVRDRGNNEQFF	NA	13	TRBV29-1	TRBJ2-1	TRBD1
TGTGCCAGCAGTTTATATACCGGGACAGGGGTTAAGTTCACTGAAGCTTTCTTT	CASSLYTGTGVKFTEAFF	NA	18	TRBV28	TRBJ1-1	TRBD1
TGTGCCAGCAGTTACTCGAGTCCAGATACGCAGTATTTT	CASSYSSPDTQYF	NA	13	TRBV6-5	TRBJ2-3	NA
TGCGCCAGCAAGACAGGGGGCGGAGGGAACACTGAAGCTTTCTTT	CASKTGGGGNTEAFF	NA	15	TRBV5-1	TRBJ1-1	TRBD1
TGTGCCAGCAGTTACTCGTCGGGAGGCACCTACAATGAGCAGTTCTTC	CASSYSSGGTYNEQFF	NA	16	TRBV6-5	TRBJ2-1	TRBD2
TGTGCCAGCAATAGACAGGGGTTGGGACAGCCCCAGCATTTT	CASNRQGLGQPQHF	NA	14	TRBV6-5	TRBJ1-5	TRBD1
TGTGCCAGCAGCTTGGGGGACCCGGGGGCCTACGAGCAGTACTTC	CASSLGDPGAYEQYF	NA	15	TRBV11-2	TRBJ2-7	NA
TGCGCCAGCAGCAGGAACAGGGGAGCCTACGAGCAGTACTTC	CASSRNRGAYEQYF	NA	14	TRBV5-1	TRBJ2-7	TRBD1
TGTGCCAGCTCACGGCCGAATAGCGGAGCGAACACCGGGGAGCTGTTTTTT	CASSRPNSGANTGELFF	NA	17	TRBV18	TRBJ2-2	NA
TGTGCCAGCAGTTATAACGAAAGGGGCAATCAGCCCCAGCATTTT	CASSYNERGNQPQHF	NA	15	TRBV2	TRBJ1-5	NA
TGCGCCAGCAGCCTTGATCCGGGACAGGGGTTCAATACGCAGTATTTT	CASSLDPGQGFNTQYF	few	16	TRBV4-1	TRBJ2-3	TRBD1
TGTGCCAGTAGTATAGGGGTGAGGCGTAGCACAGATACGCAGTATTTT	CASSIGVRRSTDTQYF	once	16	TRBV19	TRBJ2-3	NA
TGTGCCAGCAGTGAAGGGCCGGGGGAGCAGTACTTC	CASSEGPGEQYF	NA	12	TRBV6-1	TRBJ2-7	NA
TGTGCCAGCAGCTTTGCCGGGAACACTGAAGCTTTCTTT	CASSFAGNTEAFF	NA	13	TRBV11-2	TRBJ1-1	NA
TGCGCCAGCAGCTTGGCCCAGGGGGGCGGCGGGGAGCTGTTTTTT	CASSLAQGGGGELFF	once	15	TRBV5-1	TRBJ2-2	NA
TGCAGCGTTGAAGTAGTTAGGAGCACTGAAGCTTTCTTT	CSVEVVRSTEAFF	few	13	TRBV29-1	TRBJ1-1	NA
TGCGCCAGCCCCGCAGGGTATTCGAGAAACTACGAGCAGTACTTC	CASPAGYSRNYEQYF	NA	15	TRBV5-1	TRBJ2-7	NA
TGTGCCAGCAGTTGGGACCAGCTAGAAGCTTTCTTT	CASSWDQLEAFF	NA	12	TRBV2	TRBJ1-1	NA
TGTGCCAGCAGCCCCCGGGTGGGTATCCTCGAGACCCAGTACTTC	CASSPRVGILETQYF	NA	15	TRBV5-6	TRBJ2-5	NA
TGTGCCAGCATGGAAAATTACGAGCAGTACTTC	CASMENYEQYF	NA	11	TRBV6-1	TRBJ2-7	NA
TGTGCCAGCACCCGGGGACTAGCGGGCTCAGATACGCAGTATTTT	CASTRGLAGSDTQYF	NA	15	TRBV6-5	TRBJ2-3	TRBD2
TGTGCCAGCAGACAGCCGGGGGCCTCTGAGCAGTTCTTC	CASRQPGASEQFF	NA	13	TRBV28	TRBJ2-1	NA
TGTGCCAGCAGCTCCTTGCAGGGATTGAACACTGAAGCTTTCTTT	CASSSLQGLNTEAFF	NA	15	TRBV5-4	TRBJ1-1	NA
TGTGCCAGCAGCCTGATGACAGGGGGCGATGGCTACACCTTC	CASSLMTGGDGYTF	NA	14	TRBV7-2	TRBJ1-2	TRBD1
TGTGCCAGCAGTTACGGTTTGGAGACCCAGTACTTC	CASSYGLETQYF	NA	12	TRBV6-5	TRBJ2-5	NA
TGTGCCAGCACCCCTGACGAGGGCCACTCCTACGAGCAGTACTTC	CASTPDEGHSYEQYF	once	15	TRBV28	TRBJ2-7	NA
TGTGCCAGCAGCGTAGACCCGGGGTGGGACACTGAAGCTTTCTTT	CASSVDPGWDTEAFF	NA	15	TRBV9	TRBJ1-1	NA
TGTGCCAGCGCAGGGACATCCTACGAGCAGTACTTC	CASAGTSYEQYF	NA	12	TRBV19	TRBJ2-7	NA
TGTGCCAGCAGCGGGACAGCAGACTACGAGCAGTACTTC	CASSGTADYEQYF	NA	13	TRBV2	TRBJ2-7	TRBD1
TGTGCCAGCAAATCTGGTCGTACTGAAGCTTTCTTT	CASKSGRTEAFF	NA	12	TRBV28	TRBJ1-1	NA